A single sample gave rise to the 25 T cell receptor beta chains below, sequenced in a study of shared clonotypes between healthy human individuals. Sequenced by immunoSEQ multiplex PCR; TCRdb stores in-frame clones only, minus some. This sample has about 2.3 million clones, with just over 90% found just once. The sample was naive CD4+ T cells from PBMCs. Subset described: CD45RA+ positively selected. Every receptor here comes from a man aged 18 to 29 in good health. Some clones in this sample may be carry-over from other donors' samples.

This chain joins TRBV19 and TRBJ1-5; 8 bases are a match to TRBD1. V was clipped by 2 bases and J by 11 bases; unmatched bases: 2. Germline CDR1 is LNHDA and CDR2 is SQIVND (reference sequence). The CDR3 is made up of 12 amino acids. CDR3 amino acids: CASSIRTGSQHF. The CDR3 DNA reads as TGTGCCAGTAGTATAAGGACAGGGTCCCAGCATTTT. Full variable domain (outside the CDR3, taken from reference TRBV19 and TRBJ1-5): DGGITQSPKYLFRKEGQNVTLSCEQNLNHDAMYWYRQDPGQGLRLIYYSQIVNDFQKGDIAEGYSVSREKKESFPLTVTSAQKNPTAFYLCASSIRTGSQHFGDGTRLSIL.

Details on this clone: Additional DNA sequences in this sample encode the identical CDR3. The rearrangement links TRBV5-1 to TRBJ1-1, with no clear D. This CDR3 is built from 11 residues. Looked up from germline, CDR1 is SGHRS and CDR2 is YFSETQ. V shed 8 bases and J shed 1 base, with 6 bases lying between them. The CDR3 DNA follows: TGCGCCAGTCCCGGGAACACTGAAGCTTTCTTT. Its translation: CASPGNTEAFF.

J is TRBJ2-1 and V is TRBV7-3; possibly TRBD1 or TRBD2 for D (5 bases each). Per germline, CDR1 SGHTA and CDR2 FQGTGA. The CDR3 spans 14 residues. Trimming cost V 6 bases and J 5 bases, with 14 bases left between them. CDR3 amino acids: CASRPQQGDNEQFF. The CDR3 DNA follows: TGTGCCAGCAGACCTCAGCAGGGAGACAATGAGCAGTTCTTC.

This sequence joins TRBV5-1 and TRBJ2-3; TRBD2 matches 14 bases. Trimming cost V 4 bases and J 4 bases; bases outside gene matches: 5. Germline CDR1 and CDR2: SGHRS and YFSETQ. The length of the CDR3 is 16 residues. The CDR3 loop is CASSTTSGRAADTQYF. CDR3 nucleotides: TGCGCCAGCAGCACGACTAGCGGGAGGGCCGCAGATACGCAGTATTTT.

This rearrangement joins TRBV5-1 to TRBJ2-3; D unclear. The ends were cut back, 0 bases at V and 4 bases at J, with 9 bases in the middle. This CDR3 is 14 amino acids long. From germline, CDR1 is SGHRS and CDR2 YFSETQ. The CDR3 is CASSLGWSADTQYF. The DNA of the CDR3 is TGCGCCAGCAGCTTGGGGTGGAGCGCAGATACGCAGTATTTT.

The chain couples TRBV5-1 to TRBJ1-4, with 7 bases aligning to TRBD1. CDR1 SGHRS and CDR2 YFSETQ come from the germline V gene. The CDR3 contains 15 residues. With 4 bases clipped from V and 3 bases from J, the junction kept 6 bases outside the gene matches. Here the CDR3 DNA reads TGCGCCAGCAGCATCGAAGGGGGCTCTAATGAAAAACTGTTTTTT. Translation: CASSIEGGSNEKLFF. Full variable domain (missing parts from reference TRBV5-1 and TRBJ1-4): KAGVTQTPRYLIKTRGQQVTLSCSPISGHRSVSWYQQTPGQGLQFLFEYFSETQRNKGNFPGRFSGRQFSNSRSEMNVSTLELGDSALYLCASSIEGGSNEKLFFGSGTQLSVL.

The J gene is TRBJ1-2, the V gene TRBV7-8; 8 bases match TRBD1. Losses at the gene ends were 2 bases for V and 8 bases for J; bases not matched to a gene: 10. Germline CDR1 reads SGHVS; CDR2 reads FQNEAQ. The CDR3 is 15 amino acids. CDR3 in DNA: TGTGCCAGCAGCTTACGGGACGGACAGGGAAACGGCTACACCTTC. As protein: CASSLRDGQGNGYTF. Drawing the rest from reference TRBV7-8 and TRBJ1-2, the complete variable domain is GAGVSQSPRYKVAKRGQDVALRCDPISGHVSLFWYQQALGQGPEFLTYFQNEAQLDKSGLPSDRFFAERPEGSVSTLKIQRTQQEDSAVYLCASSLRDGQGNGYTFGSGTRLTVV.

This clone was seen more than once but under ten times. V and J are TRBV5-6 and TRBJ1-1; tentative D call: TRBD1 (6 bases). Germline CDR1 and CDR2: SGHDT and YYEEEE. Trimming took off 5 bases at V and 7 bases at J, with 12 bases between the two ends. The CDR3 is 12 amino acids. CDR3 bases: TGTGCCAGCAGACTCAGGGGTGGTGAAGCTTTCTTT. Encoded protein: CASRLRGGEAFF.

The chain recombines TRBV25-1 with TRBJ1-3; a possible D gene is TRBD1 (6 bases). Per the germline V gene, CDR1 is MGHDK and CDR2 is SYGVNS. This CDR3 comprises 18 residues. Trimming pared 1 base from V and 1 base from J, leaving 17 bases between. CDR3 sequence: CASSEWGAGRKSGNTIYF. CDR3 bases: TGTGCCAGCAGTGAATGGGGGGCAGGACGAAAGTCTGGAAACACCATATATTTT.

The V gene is TRBV4-2, the J gene TRBJ1-6; D may be TRBD1 (6 bases). This CDR3 region has 14 residues. Trimming pared 3 bases from V and 12 bases from J, leaving 15 bases between. Germline values: CDR1 LGHNA, CDR2 YNFKEQ. The DNA of the CDR3 is TGTGCCAGCAGCCATACGACAGGCCTCATACCCCTCCACTTT. It codes for CASSHTTGLIPLHF.

The gene calls are TRBV4-1 and TRBJ2-3, with 9 bases fitting TRBD1. The CDR3 is made up of 14 amino acids. CDR1 MGHRA and CDR2 YSYEKL come from the germline V gene. V lost 3 bases and J lost 6; bases outside the gene matches: 4. The CDR3 coding sequence is TGCGCCAGCAGCCAGCGGACAGGGGTGGATACGCAGTATTTT. This sequence encodes CASSQRTGVDTQYF.

J is TRBJ2-7 and V is TRBV21-1. TRBV21-1 is given as a pseudogene. CDR3 length equals 14 residues. The CDR3 bases are TGTGCCAGCAGCAAAGCGGTTTTAGGGTACGAGCAGTACTTC. Translation: CASSKAVLGYEQYF.

The chain carries TRBV28 and TRBJ2-3; 7 bases are a match to TRBD2. CDR3 length: 15 residues. Germline lookup yields CDR1 MDHEN and CDR2 SYDVKM. With V trimmed by 3 bases and J by 3 bases, 6 bases remained unmatched. Here the CDR3 DNA reads TGTGCCAGCAGTTTGCGGGCGGGAGTGACAGATACGCAGTATTTT. Protein product: CASSLRAGVTDTQYF.

This chain joins TRBV5-4 and TRBJ2-1; TRBD2 aligns across 8 bases. CDR1 is SGHNT, CDR2 YYREEE, per germline (reference sequence). The CDR3 extends over 15 amino acids. The V and J ends lost 6 bases and 3 bases, in that order; junction bases with no gene match: 8. The CDR3 sequence: CASTQTSGDYNEQFF. CDR3 nucleotide sequence: TGTGCCAGCACCCAAACTAGCGGAGACTACAATGAGCAGTTCTTC.

The rearrangement joins TRBV10-3 to TRBJ1-1; D uncertain. The length of the CDR3 is 12 residues. CDR1 is ENHRY, CDR2 SYGVKD, per germline. V was cut by 8 bases and J by 4 bases, with 11 bases left in between. In nucleotides, the CDR3 is TGTGCCATCCTTGGGCAAGGCACTGAAGCTTTCTTT. This gives the protein CAILGQGTEAFF.

The chain uses TRBV14 and TRBJ2-7; 9 bases agree with TRBD1. CDR1 SGHDN and CDR2 FVKESK come from the germline V gene. The CDR3 loop spans 15 amino acids. J gave up 2 bases and V 4 bases, and 6 bases lay outside the gene matches. CDR3 sequence (DNA): TGTGCCAGCAGCCCCGATCGGGACAGGGCCTACGAGCAGTACTTC. Encoded protein: CASSPDRDRAYEQYF.

The genes are TRBV6-4 and TRBJ2-2; D might be TRBD1 (6 bases). The V and J ends lost 6 bases and 4 bases respectively, with 9 bases between them. The CDR3 sequence is 13 residues long. Looked up from germline, CDR1 is MRHNA and CDR2 is SNTAGT. CDR3 region: CASSLQGTGELFF. As DNA, the CDR3 is TGTGCCAGCAGCCTACAGGGCACCGGGGAGCTGTTTTTT.

To note about this clone: A much larger clone lies a single base off, so this may be a read error. The chain recombines TRBV11-3 with TRBJ2-2; 8 nucleotides align to TRBD2. Per germline, CDR1 SGHNT and CDR2 YENEEA. This CDR3 has 15 amino acids. Here the CDR3 reads CVSSLAAGGTGELFF. CDR3 nucleotides: TGTGTCAGCAGCTTAGCGGCGGGAGGCACCGGGGAGCTGTTTTTT.

The genes are TRBV9 and TRBJ2-1, with TRBD2 as a possible D gene (5 bases). Germline V lookup: CDR1 SGDLS, CDR2 YYNGEE. Trimming took 0 bases from V and 6 from J, leaving 13 bases between them. This CDR3 has 15 residues. The CDR3 protein is CASSVGTWLSNEQFF. The CDR3 nucleotides are TGTGCCAGCAGCGTAGGGACTTGGCTTTCCAATGAGCAGTTCTTC.

The V and J genes are TRBV7-9 and TRBJ1-2; a possible D gene is TRBD1 (5 bases). V gave up 2 bases and J gave up 7 bases, with 14 bases separating them. The CDR3 is made up of 14 amino acids. Germline V lookup: CDR1 SEHNR, CDR2 FQNEAQ (reference sequence). In nucleotides, the CDR3 is TGTGCCAGCAGCTTAAACCAGGGTTCAAGTGGCTACACCTTC. As protein: CASSLNQGSSGYTF.

The CDR3 region has the DNA TGCGCCAGCAGCTTGGAGGGAGGGACCGCTCTCGAGCAGTACTTC. Its protein is CASSLEGGTALEQYF. This chain links TRBV5-1 with TRBJ2-7; 7 bases align to TRBD2. V was clipped by 0 bases and J by 6 bases; unmatched bases: 9. Germline V CDR1 and CDR2: SGHRS, YFSETQ. The CDR3 contains 15 residues.

The chain combines TRBV28 with TRBJ2-3; TRBD2 might be the D (5 bases). The CDR3 runs 16 residues. CDR1 is MDHEN and CDR2 is SYDVKM in the germline V gene. V was shortened by 7 bases and J by 0 bases, with 17 bases between the two germline ends. CDR3 sequence: CASTLSTGGSTDTQYF. The DNA for the CDR3 is TGTGCCAGCACCCTCTCCACTGGCGGGAGCACAGATACGCAGTATTTT. Full variable domain (missing parts from reference TRBV28 and TRBJ2-3): DVKVTQSSRYLVKRTGEKVFLECVQDMDHENMFWYRQDPGLGLRLIYFSYDVKMKEKGDIPEGYSVSREKKERFSLILESASTNQTSMYLCASTLSTGGSTDTQYFGPGTRLTVL.

CDR3 in DNA: TGCAGCGTTGAATTTGCCGGGACTGGAAACACCATATATTTT. Translating it yields CSVEFAGTGNTIYF. The chain couples TRBV29-1 to TRBJ1-3; D ambiguous. Per germline, CDR1 SQVTM and CDR2 ANQGSEA. This CDR3 has 14 amino acids. Trimming took 2 bases from V and 2 from J, leaving 10 bases between them.

As for this clone: Distinct nucleotide sequences in the sample also encode this CDR3. The V gene is TRBV5-1, the J gene TRBJ2-1; tentatively, D is TRBD1 (6 bases). Germline V gene sequence: CDR1 SGHRS, CDR2 YFSETQ. V was pared by 0 bases and J by 9 bases, with 10 bases between. The length of the CDR3 is 13 residues. CDR3 protein: CASSLVLGGEQFF. The CDR3 DNA is TGCGCCAGCAGCTTGGTTTTAGGGGGTGAGCAGTTCTTC.

To note about this clone: Different DNA sequences within this sample yield the same CDR3. This chain connects TRBV28 to TRBJ2-5; 14 nucleotides match TRBD2. V shed 3 bases, J shed 5 bases, and the junction held 2 bases outside the gene matches. This CDR3 contains 15 residues. CDR1 is MDHEN, CDR2 SYDVKM, per germline. Here the CDR3 reads CASSLGTSGSETQYF. The CDR3 bases are TGTGCCAGCAGTTTGGGGACTAGCGGGAGTGAGACCCAGTACTTC.